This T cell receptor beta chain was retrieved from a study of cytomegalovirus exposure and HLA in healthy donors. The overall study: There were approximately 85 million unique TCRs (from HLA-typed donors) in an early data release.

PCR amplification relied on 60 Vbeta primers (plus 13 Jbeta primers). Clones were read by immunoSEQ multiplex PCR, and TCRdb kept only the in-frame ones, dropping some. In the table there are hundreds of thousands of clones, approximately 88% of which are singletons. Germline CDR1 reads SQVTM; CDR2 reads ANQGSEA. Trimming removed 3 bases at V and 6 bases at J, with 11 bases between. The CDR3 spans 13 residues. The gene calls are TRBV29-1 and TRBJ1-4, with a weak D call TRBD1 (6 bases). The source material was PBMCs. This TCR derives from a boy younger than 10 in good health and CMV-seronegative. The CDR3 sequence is CSVDQDRDEKLFF. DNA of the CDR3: TGCAGCGTTGATCAGGACAGAGATGAAAAACTGTTTTTT.